These T cell receptor beta chains were read from a single sample in a study of Ad26.COV2.S vaccination and SARS-CoV-2 variants. The assay was immunoSEQ multiplex PCR, and TCRdb's table has in-frame clones only and misses some. The sample lists roughly 500,000 clones, nearly 90% occurring once. Sequences were derived from peripheral blood, sampled in a trial of Ad26.COV2.S vaccine versus placebo. The receptor set was obtained from a person aged 18-65 years who received the Ad26.COV2.S COVID-19 vaccine or a placebo. Both conserved end residues are part of each CDR3. D genes are given only for firm matches. Part of the rows lack a size; the others show once, few, many or a class for expanded clones.

clone size	V gene	D gene	J gene	CDR3 DNA	CDR3 protein
-	TRBV3-1/TRBV3-2	-	TRBJ1-3	TGTGCCAGCAGCCATGCCAGTGCTTCTGGAAACACCATATATTTT	CASSHASASGNTIYF
-	TRBV6-2/TRBV6-3	TRBD1	TRBJ1-1	TGTGCCAGCAGTTCACATGGACAGGGCGGCACTGAAGCTTTCTTT	CASSSHGQGGTEAFF
-	TRBV19	-	TRBJ2-1	TGTGCCAGTAGTATAGGGTTAGTAACGCGGGCCTTGTCCTACAATGAGCAGTTCTTC	CASSIGLVTRALSYNEQFF
-	TRBV13	-	TRBJ1-4	TGTGCCAGCAGCTTGCGGGCGGATGAAAAACTGTTTTTT	CASSLRADEKLFF
-	TRBV18	TRBD2	TRBJ2-6	TGTGCCAGCTCACTTCAAGAGGGAGGGTTCGGGGCCAACGTCCTGACTTTC	CASSLQEGGFGANVLTF
-	TRBV4-3	-	TRBJ2-1	TGCGCCAGCAGCCAAGGAATGGGGACTTACAATGAGCAGTTCTTC	CASSQGMGTYNEQFF
-	TRBV7-9	-	TRBJ2-3	TGTGCCAGCAGCTTCCTTAGCGGCTCCTCCCCAGATACGCAGTATTTT	CASSFLSGSSPDTQYF
-	TRBV7-3	-	TRBJ2-5	TGTGCCAGCAGCTTATACCGAGGAGAGACCCAGTACTTC	CASSLYRGETQYF
-	TRBV30	-	TRBJ2-4	TGTGCCTGGAGACTAACAATACGGGGCATTCAGTACTTC	CAWRLTIRGIQYF
-	TRBV11-2	-	TRBJ1-6	TGTGCCAGCAGCTTCGAGTATTCACCCCTCCACTTT	CASSFEYSPLHF
-	TRBV6-5	TRBD1	TRBJ1-6	TGTGCCAGCCACAACAGGGGGAATTCACCCCTCCACTTT	CASHNRGNSPLHF
few	TRBV18	-	TRBJ2-1	TGTGCCAGCTCACCGGGAACGTACAATGAGCAGTTCTTC	CASSPGTYNEQFF
-	TRBV12-3/TRBV12-4	-	TRBJ1-1	TGTGCCAGCACTTTCTACGGGGCCGAAGCTTTCTTT	CASTFYGAEAFF
-	TRBV11-2	-	TRBJ1-6	TGTGCCAGCAGCTTAGGTTGGGCTCGTTATAATTCACCCCTCCACTTT	CASSLGWARYNSPLHF
-	TRBV5-1	TRBD1	TRBJ2-2	TGCGCCAGCAGCTTTCAATTAGCCAGGGGGTCCACCGGGGAGCTGTTTTTT	CASSFQLARGSTGELFF
-	TRBV5-1	-	TRBJ2-1	TGCGCCAGCGGCGACTCGAGCACTTCATACAATGAGCAGTTCTTC	CASGDSSTSYNEQFF
-	TRBV15	-	TRBJ1-2	TGTGCCACCAGCGCCTTTAACTATGGCTACACCTTC	CATSAFNYGYTF
-	TRBV9	-	TRBJ1-1	TGTGCCAGCAGCCAACCCCACACTGAAGCTTTCTTT	CASSQPHTEAFF
-	TRBV27	TRBD1	TRBJ2-5	TGTGCCAGCGGGGACAGGGGGGAAGAGACCCAGTACTTC	CASGDRGEETQYF
-	TRBV28	-	TRBJ1-2	TGTGCCAGCAGTTTCTCAGGTCCCCAGGGCTACACCTTC	CASSFSGPQGYTF
-	TRBV3-1/TRBV3-2	-	TRBJ1-1	TGTGCCAGCAGCCAAGATTGGGCAGGGGAAGCTTTCTTT	CASSQDWAGEAFF
-	TRBV4-1	TRBD2	TRBJ2-1	TGCGCCAGCAGCCAAGGTCGGAGTAGCGGGAGTAAAAATGAGCAGTTCTTC	CASSQGRSSGSKNEQFF
-	TRBV28	-	TRBJ1-2	TGTGCCAGCAGTTTAGGTGGTATCGGATACGGCTACACCTTC	CASSLGGIGYGYTF
-	TRBV7-2	-	TRBJ2-7	TGTGCCAGCGGCGAAAGACGGGTTAGCTCCTACGAGCAGTACTTC	CASGERRVSSYEQYF
-	TRBV4-3	-	TRBJ1-4	TGCGCCAGCAGCCAAGGGCCGATATCTAATGAAAAACTGTTTTTT	CASSQGPISNEKLFF
-	TRBV5-1	-	TRBJ2-1	TGCGCCAGCAGCGTCTTAAGCTCCTACAATGAGCAGTTCTTC	CASSVLSSYNEQFF
-	TRBV29-1	-	TRBJ2-3	TGCAGCGTTGAAGGCTCTAGCAGAAGCACAGATACGCAGTATTTT	CSVEGSSRSTDTQYF
-	TRBV7-2	-	TRBJ2-3	TGTGCCAGCAGCTTAACGGGCCGGGGCGGCCCGAACACAGATACGCAGTATTTT	CASSLTGRGGPNTDTQYF
-	TRBV4-2	-	TRBJ2-1	TGTGCCAGCAGCCAACCTTTGGCGGGCTCCTACAATGAGCAGTTCTTC	CASSQPLAGSYNEQFF
-	TRBV19	-	TRBJ1-6	TGTGCCAGTAGTATAGGGTCTGATAATTCACCCCTCCACTTT	CASSIGSDNSPLHF
-	TRBV28	-	TRBJ2-2	TGTGCCAGCAGTTTTCAATCGCCGCGGGTGTTGGTCACCGGGGAGCTGTTTTTT	CASSFQSPRVLVTGELFF
-	TRBV5-5	TRBD2	TRBJ2-2	TGTGCCAGCAGTTTCTCGGGGGGATCGAACACCGGGGAGCTGTTTTTT	CASSFSGGSNTGELFF
-	TRBV29-1	-	TRBJ2-3	TGCAGCGTTGGGTATTCGGGGGGCCTTACGCAGTATTTT	CSVGYSGGLTQYF
-	TRBV29-1	-	TRBJ1-1	TGCAGCGTTGACGAGTACACCAGGAACACTGAAGCTTTCTTT	CSVDEYTRNTEAFF
-	TRBV19	-	TRBJ1-5	TGTGCCAGTAGAGGGCCGTTTAGCAATCAGCCCCAGCATTTT	CASRGPFSNQPQHF
-	TRBV30	-	TRBJ2-5	TGTGCCTGGAGTGGTCGGGTCCAAGAGACCCAGTACTTC	CAWSGRVQETQYF
-	TRBV6-1	TRBD2	TRBJ2-3	TGTGCCAGCAGTGATCCGGCTGGACTAGCGGGTGGGTTCGCAGATACGCAGTATTTT	CASSDPAGLAGGFADTQYF
-	TRBV7-2	TRBD1	TRBJ2-2	TGTGCCAGCAGCGTACAGGGGGCCGGGGAGCTGTTTTTT	CASSVQGAGELFF
-	TRBV12-3/TRBV12-4	-	TRBJ1-2	TGTGCCAGCAGTCCAAACAGGGTCGGAGGCTACACCTTC	CASSPNRVGGYTF
-	TRBV25-1	-	TRBJ2-7	TGTGCCAGCAGTGGTGGGTTCGAGCAGTACTTC	CASSGGFEQYF
-	TRBV7-9	-	TRBJ1-1	TGTGCCAGCAGCTTAAAGGACAGAGGTCCTTACACTGAAGCTTTCTTT	CASSLKDRGPYTEAFF
-	TRBV7-8	TRBD1	TRBJ2-3	TGTGCCAGCAGCTCCACAGGGGATCCAGATACGCAGTATTTT	CASSSTGDPDTQYF
once	TRBV21-1	-	TRBJ2-5	TGTGCCAGCAGCAAAGTGAGGGTTAGAGAGACCCAGTACTTC	CASSKVRVRETQYF
-	TRBV27	-	TRBJ2-7	TGTGCCAGCAGTTATTCATCGGGCTCCCTATCCTACGAGCAGTACTTC	CASSYSSGSLSYEQYF
-	TRBV15	-	TRBJ2-6	TGTGCCACCAGCAGGGGTCGGTGGGGCGGTACTTCTGGGGCCAACGTCCTGACTTTC	CATSRGRWGGTSGANVLTF
-	TRBV5-1	-	TRBJ1-2	TGCGCCAGCAGCTTTGTCAGGGGACAAAATAACTATGGCTACACCTTC	CASSFVRGQNNYGYTF
-	TRBV5-1	-	TRBJ1-1	TGCGCCAGCAGCTTGGCCTACTCGCAGGGTCGGGCTTTCTTT	CASSLAYSQGRAFF
-	TRBV7-8	TRBD2	TRBJ2-7	TGTGCCAGCAGCCCACGACTAGCGGGTTACGAGCAGTACTTC	CASSPRLAGYEQYF
-	TRBV24-1	-	TRBJ2-2	TGTGCCACCAACGATATCACCGGGGAGCTGTTTTTT	CATNDITGELFF